This T cell receptor beta chain was captured by sequencing in a study of T cell repertoires in cytomegalovirus infection. Broader study findings: Public TCR beta family frequency separated CMV-and-HLA carriers, including in an independent cohort.

From the reads, TCRdb called clonotypes with MiXCR, one entry per CDR3 protein. The sample holds just under 500,000 distinct CDR3 sequences, around 35% seen once. About this clonotype itself: The antigen remains undetermined.

The V end was cut by 2 bases, the J end by 4 bases, with 18 bases between. CDR3 length: 16 amino acids. J is TRBJ1-2 and V is TRBV5-7; D is possibly TRBD1 (6 bases). TRBV5-7 falls under the ORF class, with uncertain function. This receptor was taken from a human donor in good health (CMV status not recorded). Some clones in this sample may be carry-over from other donors' samples. The source was cultured PBMCs, collected from culture after CMV antigen stimulation. Written as DNA, the CDR3 is TGTGCCAGCAGCTTAAGTTTGAAGGGGGAATCCTATGGCTACACCTTC. Amino acids: CASSLSLKGESYGYTF.